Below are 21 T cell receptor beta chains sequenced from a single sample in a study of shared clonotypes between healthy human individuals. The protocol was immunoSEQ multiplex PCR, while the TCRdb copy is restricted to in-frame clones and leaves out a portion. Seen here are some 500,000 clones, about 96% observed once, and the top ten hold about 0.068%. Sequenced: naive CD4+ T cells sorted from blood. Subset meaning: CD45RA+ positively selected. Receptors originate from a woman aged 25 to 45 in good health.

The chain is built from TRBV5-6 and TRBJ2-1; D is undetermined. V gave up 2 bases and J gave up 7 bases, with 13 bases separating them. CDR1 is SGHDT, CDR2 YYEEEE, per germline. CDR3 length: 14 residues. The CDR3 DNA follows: TGTGCCAGCAGCTTTACCGGGCCCCGGAATGAGCAGTTCTTC. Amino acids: CASSFTGPRNEQFF.

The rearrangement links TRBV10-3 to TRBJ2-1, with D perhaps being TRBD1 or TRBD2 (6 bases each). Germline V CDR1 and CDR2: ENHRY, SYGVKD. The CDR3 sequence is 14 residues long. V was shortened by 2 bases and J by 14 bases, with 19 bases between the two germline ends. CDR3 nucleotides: TGTGCCATCAGTGAGGAGCGGCTAGGAGGGGGTGAGTTCTTC. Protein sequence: CAISEERLGGGEFF.

The CDR3 region has the DNA TGTGCCAGCAGTTCAACAGTCCCCTACACCTTC. Residues: CASSSTVPYTF. The V and J genes are TRBV28 and TRBJ1-2, with D uncertain. Germline V CDR1 and CDR2: MDHEN, SYDVKM. V lost 4 bases to trimming and J lost 10 bases, with 10 bases between them. The CDR3 contains 11 residues.

This CDR3 reads CASSIQGSSYEQYF. DNA of the CDR3: TGTGCCAGTAGTATCCAGGGGAGCTCCTACGAGCAGTACTTC. J is TRBJ2-5 and V is TRBV19; possible D gene TRBD1, 6 bases. The J call is in doubt because the DNA end fits TRBJ2-7 better. This CDR3 region has 14 residues. Germline CDR1 LNHDA, CDR2 SQIVND (reference sequence).

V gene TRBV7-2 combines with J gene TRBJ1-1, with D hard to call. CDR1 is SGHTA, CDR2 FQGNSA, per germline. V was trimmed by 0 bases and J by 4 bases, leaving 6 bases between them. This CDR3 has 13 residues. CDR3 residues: CASSLAVGTEAFF. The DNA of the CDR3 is TGTGCCAGCAGCTTAGCCGTGGGCACTGAAGCTTTCTTT.

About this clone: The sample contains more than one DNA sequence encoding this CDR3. Here the CDR3 DNA reads TGTGCCAGCAGTTCTATGAACACTGAAGCTTTCTTT. It translates to CASSSMNTEAFF. The V and J genes are TRBV28 and TRBJ1-1; D unresolved. Per germline, CDR1 MDHEN and CDR2 SYDVKM. CDR3 length equals 12 residues. The V gene lost 4 bases and the J gene lost 0 bases, with 3 bases spanning the gap.

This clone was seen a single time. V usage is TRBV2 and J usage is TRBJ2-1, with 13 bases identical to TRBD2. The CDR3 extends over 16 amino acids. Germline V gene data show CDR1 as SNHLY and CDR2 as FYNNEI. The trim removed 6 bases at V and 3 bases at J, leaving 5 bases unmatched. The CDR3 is CASRRLAGGLYNEQFF. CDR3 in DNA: TGTGCCAGCAGGCGACTAGCGGGAGGCCTCTACAATGAGCAGTTCTTC. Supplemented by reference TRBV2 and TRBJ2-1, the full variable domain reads EPEVTQTPSHQVTQMGQEVILRCVPISNHLYFYWYRQILGQKVEFLVSFYNNEISEKSEIFDDQFSVERPDGSNFTLKIRSTKLEDSAMYFCASRRLAGGLYNEQFFGPGTRLTVL.

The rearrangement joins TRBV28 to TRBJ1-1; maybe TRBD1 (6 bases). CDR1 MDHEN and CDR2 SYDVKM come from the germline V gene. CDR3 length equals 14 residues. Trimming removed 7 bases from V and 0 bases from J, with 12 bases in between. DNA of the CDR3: TGTGCCAGCATTCGTAGGACAGTGAACACTGAAGCTTTCTTT. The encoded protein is CASIRRTVNTEAFF.

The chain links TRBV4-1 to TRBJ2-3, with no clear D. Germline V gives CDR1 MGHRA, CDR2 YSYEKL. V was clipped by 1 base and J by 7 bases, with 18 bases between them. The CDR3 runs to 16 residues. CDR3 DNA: TGCGCCAGCAGCCAAGGATGGGCCTCCAACCCAAATACGCAGTATTTT. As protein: CASSQGWASNPNTQYF.

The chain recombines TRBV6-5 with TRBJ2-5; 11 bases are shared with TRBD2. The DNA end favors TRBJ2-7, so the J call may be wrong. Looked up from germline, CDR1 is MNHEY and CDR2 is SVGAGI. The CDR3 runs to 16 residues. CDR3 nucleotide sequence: TGTGCCAGCAGTTACTCCGGGACTAGCGGATCCTACGAGCAGTACTTC. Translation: CASSYSGTSGSYEQYF.

The CDR3: CAWATGGASYEQYF. DNA for the CDR3: TGTGCCTGGGCTACAGGGGGCGCCTCCTACGAGCAGTACTTC. The chain has TRBV30 and TRBJ2-7; TRBD1 matches 9 bases. With 5 bases clipped from V and 0 bases from J, the junction kept 5 bases outside the gene matches. The germline V gene has CDR1 GTSNPN and CDR2 SVGIG (reference sequence). There are 14 residues in the CDR3.

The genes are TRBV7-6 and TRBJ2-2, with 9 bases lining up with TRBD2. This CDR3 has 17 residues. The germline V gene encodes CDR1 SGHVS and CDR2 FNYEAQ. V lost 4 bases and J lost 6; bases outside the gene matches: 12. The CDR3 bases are TGTGCCAGCAGCTATTATCGGGCTAGCGGGATTTCCGGGGAGCTGTTTTTT. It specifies CASSYYRASGISGELFF.

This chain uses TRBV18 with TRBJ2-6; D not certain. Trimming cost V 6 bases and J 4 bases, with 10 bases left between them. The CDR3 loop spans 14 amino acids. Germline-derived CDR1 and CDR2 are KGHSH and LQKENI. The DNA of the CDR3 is TGTGCCAGCTCCGGTGGTGGAGGGGCCAACGTCCTGACTTTC. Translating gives CASSGGGGANVLTF.

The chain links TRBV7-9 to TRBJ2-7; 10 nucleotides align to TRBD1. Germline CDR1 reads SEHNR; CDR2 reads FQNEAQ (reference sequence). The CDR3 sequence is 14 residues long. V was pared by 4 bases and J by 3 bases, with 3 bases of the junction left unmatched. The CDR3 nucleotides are TGTGCCAGCAGCTCGGACAGGGGGGTCTACGAGCAGTACTTC. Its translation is CASSSDRGVYEQYF.

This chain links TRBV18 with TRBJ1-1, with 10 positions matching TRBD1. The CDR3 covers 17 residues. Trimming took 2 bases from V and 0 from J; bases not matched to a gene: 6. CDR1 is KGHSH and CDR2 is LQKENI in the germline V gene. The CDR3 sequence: CASSPTPGQGMNTEAFF. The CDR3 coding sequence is TGTGCCAGCTCACCAACCCCGGGACAGGGGATGAACACTGAAGCTTTCTTT.

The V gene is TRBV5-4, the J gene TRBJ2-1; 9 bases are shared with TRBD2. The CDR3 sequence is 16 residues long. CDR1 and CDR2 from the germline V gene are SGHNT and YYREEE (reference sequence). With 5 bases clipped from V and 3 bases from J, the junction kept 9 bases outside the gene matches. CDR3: CASSPALAGLYNEQFF. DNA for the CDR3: TGTGCCAGCAGTCCGGCCCTAGCGGGGCTCTACAATGAGCAGTTCTTC.

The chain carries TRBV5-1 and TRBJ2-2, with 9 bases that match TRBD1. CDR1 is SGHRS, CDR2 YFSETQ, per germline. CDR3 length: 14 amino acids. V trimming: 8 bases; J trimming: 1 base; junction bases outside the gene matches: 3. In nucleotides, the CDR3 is TGCGCCAGTGGGACAGGGAGGAACACCGGGGAGCTGTTTTTT. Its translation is CASGTGRNTGELFF.

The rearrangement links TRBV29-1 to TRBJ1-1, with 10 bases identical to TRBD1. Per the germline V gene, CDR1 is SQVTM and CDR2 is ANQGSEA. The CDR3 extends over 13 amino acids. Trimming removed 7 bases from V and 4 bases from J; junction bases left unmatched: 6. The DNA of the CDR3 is TGCAGCGCCGGATGGGACAGGGGCACTGAAGCTTTCTTT. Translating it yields CSAGWDRGTEAFF.

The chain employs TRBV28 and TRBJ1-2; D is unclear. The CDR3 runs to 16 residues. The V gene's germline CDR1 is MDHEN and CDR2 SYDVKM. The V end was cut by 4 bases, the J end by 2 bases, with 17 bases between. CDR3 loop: CASSYRAGVPNYGYTF. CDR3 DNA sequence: TGTGCCAGCAGTTATAGGGCAGGAGTTCCCAACTATGGCTACACCTTC.

CDR3 amino acids: CSVGRVDTEAFF. The CDR3 bases are TGCAGCGTTGGAAGGGTCGACACTGAAGCTTTCTTT. The chain is built from TRBV29-1 and TRBJ1-1, with D hard to call. CDR3 length: 12 residues. Germline V CDR1 and CDR2: SQVTM, ANQGSEA. V lost 4 bases and J lost 3, with 9 bases in between.

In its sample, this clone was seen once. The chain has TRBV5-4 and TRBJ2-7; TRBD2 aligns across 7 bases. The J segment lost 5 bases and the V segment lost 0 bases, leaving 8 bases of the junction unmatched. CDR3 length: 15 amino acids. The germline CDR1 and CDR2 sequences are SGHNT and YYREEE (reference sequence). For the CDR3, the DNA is TGTGCCAGCAGCTTGGACGGGGGGAGTTCTAACGAGCAGTACTTC. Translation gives CASSLDGGSSNEQYF.